This T cell receptor beta chain was retrieved from a study of blood T cell repertoires in COVID-19. Sequencing was performed with immunoSEQ multiplex PCR; in TCRdb, only in-frame clones are kept and a portion is missing. The sample lists some 400,000 clones, about 89% occurring once. The CDR3 totals 15 residues. The germline V gene has CDR1 SGHTA and CDR2 FQGTGA. V shed 6 bases and J 0 bases; nucleotides not matched to a gene: 4. The sample comprised PBMCs or T cells enriched from blood (not recorded which). The chain employs TRBV7-3 and TRBJ2-1; 8 bases align to TRBD2. The clonotype comes from a woman in her thirties or forties who had been exposed to COVID-19. The CDR3 protein is CASRTSASSYNEQFF. CDR3 bases: TGTGCCAGCAGGACTAGCGCTAGCTCCTACAATGAGCAGTTCTTC.